What follows are 22 T cell receptor beta chains derived from one specimen sequenced in a study of identical twins. TCRdb ran MiXCR on the 5' RACE reads and lists one entry per CDR3 protein. Found here are about 530,000 distinct CDR3 sequences, about 15% of them singletons; the top ten hold roughly 0.46%. A further study also used this sample, focusing on yellow fever vaccine responses in identical twins.

Sequences were obtained from CD4+ T cells sorted from blood. These receptors were taken from a woman between 18 and 29 years old in good health.

This clonotype was seen a handful of times. This rearrangement joins TRBV2 to TRBJ2-7; 8 positions match TRBD2. Germline V gene lookup returns CDR1 SNHLY and CDR2 FYNNEI. The CDR3 is 17 amino acids. The J segment lost 5 bases and the V segment lost 1 base, leaving 13 bases of the junction unmatched. The CDR3: CASSEVQGSGKKDEQYF. The DNA of the CDR3 is TGTGCCAGCAGTGAAGTCCAAGGTAGCGGGAAGAAGGACGAGCAGTACTTC.

The gene calls are TRBV20-1 and TRBJ1-2, with a possible D match to TRBD1 (5 bases). Per the germline V gene, CDR1 is DFQATT and CDR2 is SNEGSKA (reference sequence). V was trimmed by 3 bases and J by 4 bases, leaving 12 bases between them. CDR3 size: 13 residues. Written as DNA, the CDR3 is TGCAGTGCTAGCTGGGGCTACGGCTATGGCTACACCTTC. It is translated as CSASWGYGYGYTF.

This chain connects TRBV28 to TRBJ1-1, with 7 bases identical to TRBD1. CDR1 and CDR2 (germline): MDHEN, SYDVKM. CDR3 size: 15 residues. V lost 1 base, J lost 4 bases, and 6 bases stayed unmatched. DNA for the CDR3: TGTGCCAGCAGTTTATTCTCCGCAGGGGGCACTGAAGCTTTCTTT. It yields the protein CASSLFSAGGTEAFF. The variable domain in full, with the rest retrieved from reference TRBV28 and TRBJ1-1, is DVKVTQSSRYLVKRTGEKVFLECVQDMDHENMFWYRQDPGLGLRLIYFSYDVKMKEKGDIPEGYSVSREKKERFSLILESASTNQTSMYLCASSLFSAGGTEAFFGQGTRLTVV.

The V call is TRBV5-1, the J call TRBJ2-3, with D perhaps matching TRBD2 (5 bases). The CDR3 has 15 residues. Germline CDR1 reads SGHRS; CDR2 reads YFSETQ. Deletions cut 0 bases from V and 6 bases from J, with 14 bases between. CDR3 sequence (DNA): TGCGCCAGCAGCTTGGGTAGCGTCTTTCTGGATACGCAGTATTTT. It translates to CASSLGSVFLDTQYF.

The rearrangement joins TRBV7-9 to TRBJ1-4; D is undetermined. CDR1 and CDR2 from the germline V gene are SEHNR and FQNEAQ (reference sequence). Trimming cost V 2 bases and J 7 bases, with 14 bases left between them. CDR3 length: 15 residues. CDR3 nucleotides: TGTGCCAGCAGCTTAAAGTTGGGGAAGACTGAAAAACTGTTTTTT. This sequence encodes CASSLKLGKTEKLFF.

This clonotype appeared a few times. The rearrangement links TRBV12-3 or TRBV12-4 to TRBJ2-2, with 11 bases aligning to TRBD2. The CDR3 consists of 17 residues. The J segment lost 5 bases and the V segment lost 4 bases, leaving 9 bases of the junction unmatched. CDR3 sequence: CASSSTSLAGGTGELFF. CDR3 DNA sequence: TGTGCCAGCAGTTCCACCAGCCTAGCGGGAGGTACCGGGGAGCTGTTTTTT.

Only a few counts were recorded for this clonotype. The rearrangement links TRBV29-1 to TRBJ2-5, with D perhaps matching TRBD2 (6 bases). V lost 5 bases and J 5 bases, leaving 15 bases between the germline ends. Germline V CDR1 and CDR2: SQVTM, ANQGSEA. The CDR3 sequence is 13 residues long. CDR3 nucleotide sequence: TGCAGCGTTCGGGACTCCGAGGGGGAGACCCAGTACTTC. As protein: CSVRDSEGETQYF.

This clonotype was found a few times. Mismatch with germline at one junction end may stem from a read error. The chain recombines TRBV20-1 with TRBJ2-1, with D possibly matching TRBD1 (6 bases). Germline CDR1 reads DFQATT; CDR2 reads SNEGSKA (reference sequence). The CDR3 has 16 amino acids. In DNA form, the CDR3 reads TGCTGTGCTCATACCAGGGGTAACCCCGATCACAATGAGCAGTTCTTC. Translation: CCAHTRGNPDHNEQFF.

This clonotype was seen a few times. The CDR3: CSAQRLAGGGTGELFF. The CDR3 nucleotides are TGCAGCGCCCAGAGACTAGCGGGAGGTGGGACCGGGGAGCTGTTTTTT. The chain recombines TRBV29-1 with TRBJ2-2; 13 positions agree with TRBD2. V was clipped by 7 bases and J by 5 bases; unmatched bases: 10. Per the germline V gene, CDR1 is SQVTM and CDR2 is ANQGSEA. The CDR3 extends over 16 amino acids.

The chain links TRBV10-3 to TRBJ2-7, with a tentative D call TRBD1 (5 bases). From germline, CDR1 is ENHRY and CDR2 SYGVKD. The CDR3 sequence is 12 residues long. V was clipped by 10 bases and J by 3 bases, with 13 bases between them. In DNA form, the CDR3 reads TGTGCCACAAGGGGTGAGGTCTACGAGCAGTACTTC. Amino acid sequence: CATRGEVYEQYF.

This clonotype showed up just a few times. The chain's CDR3 is CASGLRDEQYV. The CDR3 nucleotides are TGTGCCAGCGGGCTTAGAGACGAGCAGTACGTC. The chain couples TRBV11-2 to TRBJ2-7; D uncertain. V was clipped by 8 bases and J by 5 bases, with 10 bases between them. The CDR3 has 11 amino acids. Germline V gene data show CDR1 as SGHAT and CDR2 as FQNNGV.

This clonotype was seen a few times. The V gene is TRBV10-3, the J gene TRBJ2-1; 7 bases line up with TRBD2. V shed 3 bases and J 8 bases; nucleotides not matched to a gene: 7. Germline CDR1 and CDR2: ENHRY and SYGVKD. This CDR3 has 14 amino acids. The CDR3 sequence: CAISDGWEGDEQFF. The DNA of the CDR3 is TGTGCCATCAGTGACGGGTGGGAGGGCGATGAGCAGTTCTTC.

The gene calls are TRBV24-1 and TRBJ2-3; TRBD2 matches at 7 bases. The CDR3 contains 11 residues. The junction had 0 bases not matched to a gene; V was cut back by 4 bases and J by 9 bases. Germline V gene lookup returns CDR1 KGHDR and CDR2 SFDVKD. The CDR3 region is CATSERGTQYF. In DNA form, the CDR3 reads TGTGCCACCAGTGAGCGGGGGACGCAGTATTTT.

This clonotype has a count of ten or more. The chain joins TRBV5-1 to TRBJ2-3; D might be TRBD1 (7 bases). The V end was cut by 5 bases, the J end by 0 bases, with 13 bases between. CDR3 length: 15 residues. Germline V CDR1 and CDR2: SGHRS, YFSETQ. Here the CDR3 DNA reads TGCGCCAGCAGACAACAGGGGACTAGCACAGATACGCAGTATTTT. This sequence encodes CASRQQGTSTDTQYF.

The chain has TRBV6-1 and TRBJ2-1, with 8 bases aligning to TRBD2. Germline V gene sequence: CDR1 MNHNS, CDR2 SASEGT. Trimming cost V 5 bases and J 4 bases; bases outside gene matches: 10. The CDR3 has 16 residues. The CDR3 bases are TGTGCCAGCAGTCCTAACTGGCGGGGGGTTTACAATGAGCAGTTCTTC. Protein: CASSPNWRGVYNEQFF.

This sequence joins TRBV20-1 and TRBJ2-3, with 11 bases aligning to TRBD2. Germline CDR1 reads DFQATT; CDR2 reads SNEGSKA (reference sequence). Trimming cost V 2 bases and J 6 bases; bases outside gene matches: 4. The CDR3 totals 14 residues. The CDR3 loop reads CSARRVAGGDTQYF. The CDR3 nucleotides read TGCAGTGCTAGAAGGGTAGCGGGAGGGGATACGCAGTATTTT.

The rearrangement links TRBV6-5 to TRBJ2-7, with a tentative D call TRBD1 (5 bases). Per the germline V gene, CDR1 is MNHEY and CDR2 is SVGAGI. The CDR3 is made up of 18 amino acids. V lost 4 bases, J lost 0 bases, and 22 bases lay in between. The CDR3 coding sequence is TGTGCCAGCAGTTGCGACCGACGACAGATCCCGAGCTCCTACGAGCAGTACTTC. Translating it yields CASSCDRRQIPSSYEQYF.

This clonotype was counted only a few times. This chain connects TRBV20-1 to TRBJ1-2; no reliable D call. Germline V CDR1 and CDR2: DFQATT, SNEGSKA (reference sequence). Trimming took off 0 bases at V and 10 bases at J, with 9 bases between the two ends. The CDR3 has 11 amino acids. CDR3 bases: TGCAGTGCTAGAGATCCGTCAGCCTACACCTTC. This sequence encodes CSARDPSAYTF.

This clonotype was seen more than once but under ten times. The chain carries TRBV7-2 and TRBJ2-5; the D gene is possibly TRBD2 (6 bases). The CDR3 consists of 16 residues. Trimming took off 1 base at V and 2 bases at J, with 14 bases between the two ends. Germline V gene sequence: CDR1 SGHTA, CDR2 FQGNSA. The CDR3 DNA follows: TGTGCCAGCAGCTTAGGTGGGGGGACTTGGCAAGAGACCCAGTACTTC. Protein sequence: CASSLGGGTWQETQYF.

This clonotype has at least ten counts. The chain joins TRBV6-1 to TRBJ1-2, with TRBD1 matching 7 bases. The V gene's germline CDR1 is MNHNS and CDR2 SASEGT. Germline trimming cut 5 bases from V and 0 bases from J; bases unmatched to any gene: 3. The CDR3 loop spans 14 amino acids. In DNA, the CDR3 is TGTGCCAGCAGTCGGGACAGAACTAACTATGGCTACACCTTC. It is translated as CASSRDRTNYGYTF.

In its sample, this clonotype was seen a few times. The chain joins TRBV27 to TRBJ2-4; 7 positions agree with TRBD1. The CDR3 has 15 residues. Germline lookup yields CDR1 MNHEY and CDR2 SMNVEV (reference sequence). V gave up 4 bases and J gave up 6 bases; unmatched junction bases: 9. CDR3 in DNA: TGTGCCAGCAGTTCGGGACAGCCCCTGGTAAACATTCAGTACTTC. Encoded protein: CASSSGQPLVNIQYF.

This chain uses TRBV20-1 with TRBJ1-1; 8 bases map to TRBD1. This CDR3 comprises 13 residues. Germline trimming cut 5 bases from V and 1 base from J; bases unmatched to any gene: 3. From germline, CDR1 is DFQATT and CDR2 SNEGSKA (reference sequence). CDR3 sequence (DNA): TGCAGTGCTGCCAGGGGGCGGAACACTGAAGCTTTCTTT. Amino acid sequence: CSAARGRNTEAFF.